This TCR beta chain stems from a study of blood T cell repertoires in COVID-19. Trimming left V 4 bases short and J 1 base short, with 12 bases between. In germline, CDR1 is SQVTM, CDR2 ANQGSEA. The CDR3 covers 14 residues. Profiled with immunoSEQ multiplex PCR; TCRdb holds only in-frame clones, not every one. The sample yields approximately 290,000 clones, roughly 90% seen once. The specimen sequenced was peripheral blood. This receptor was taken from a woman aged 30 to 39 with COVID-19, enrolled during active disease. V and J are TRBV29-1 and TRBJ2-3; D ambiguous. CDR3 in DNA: TGCAGCGTTGTTGTTCGCGTAGGCACAGATACGCAGTATTTT. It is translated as CSVVVRVGTDTQYF.